This TCR beta chain is drawn from a study of CD8 T cells in ankylosing spondylitis. Each CDR3 protein is one row after TCRdb ran MiXCR on the 5' RACE reads. The sample consists of hundreds of thousands of distinct CDR3 sequences, roughly 26% of them appearing once. The table lists this clonotype with a few counts. Its specificity is unknown. Overall study results and limits: Ankylosing spondylitis blood appeared to be characterized by a TCR beta motif of 8 or 9 highly homologous variants.

The germline gives CDR1 LNHNV, CDR2 YYDKDF (reference sequence). The CDR3 extends over 14 amino acids. Trimming removed 0 bases from V and 5 bases from J, with 10 bases in between. This chain joins TRBV15 and TRBJ2-5; no clear D gene. Sample: blood, either unsorted or a sorted T cell fraction (not recorded which). This receptor was taken from a male donor with ankylosing spondylitis. CDR3 loop: CATSRDEPQETQYF. CDR3 DNA: TGTGCCACCAGCAGAGATGAGCCGCAGGAGACCCAGTACTTC.